A single sample is the source of the 17 T cell receptor beta chains below, sequenced in a study of blood T cell repertoires in COVID-19. Clones were sequenced by immunoSEQ multiplex PCR, and TCRdb holds only the in-frame ones, with some missing. The sample has roughly 380,000 clones; more than 75% are singletons. The sample consisted of PBMCs or T cells enriched from blood (not recorded which). The receptors originated from a man aged 25 to 40 who had recovered from COVID-19.

This clone occurred a few times. V is TRBV7-9 and J is TRBJ2-7; 8 bases map to TRBD1. Germline CDR1 SEHNR, CDR2 FQNEAQ (reference sequence). The V and J ends lost 7 bases and 3 bases, in that order; junction bases with no gene match: 8. The CDR3 consists of 14 residues. CDR3 DNA: TGTGCCAGCACCCCGGACAGGGAAAACTACGAGCAGTACTTC. Translation: CASTPDRENYEQYF.

The chain links TRBV10-3 to TRBJ1-3; 7 nucleotides line up with TRBD1. V was pared by 2 bases and J by 5 bases, with 6 bases of the junction left unmatched. CDR3 length: 15 residues. Germline V CDR1 and CDR2: ENHRY, SYGVKD. The DNA of the CDR3 is TGTGCCATCAGTGAGCCAGGGGGTAACAGAAACACCATATATTTT. Translating it yields CAISEPGGNRNTIYF.

The V call is TRBV7-2, the J call TRBJ2-4, with TRBD2 identical over 15 bases. Germline CDR1 SGHTA, CDR2 FQGNSA. Germline trimming cut 5 bases from V and 0 bases from J; bases unmatched to any gene: 8. The CDR3 covers 19 residues. The CDR3 DNA reads TGTGCCAGCAGCGACGGACTAGCGGGGGGGCTCATAGCCAAAAACATTCAGTACTTC. Residues: CASSDGLAGGLIAKNIQYF.

This clone was found a few times. This chain uses TRBV29-1 with TRBJ2-7; 12 nucleotides agree with TRBD1. The germline gives CDR1 SQVTM, CDR2 ANQGSEA. The J segment lost 7 bases and the V segment lost 1 base, leaving 8 bases of the junction unmatched. This CDR3 region has 15 residues. CDR3 nucleotide sequence: TGCAGCGTTGAAGGCCCGGGACAGGGGGCGTGGGAGCAGTACTTC. As protein: CSVEGPGQGAWEQYF.

This clone was recorded once. The chain joins TRBV5-1 to TRBJ2-1, with 7 bases matching TRBD2. Germline V gives CDR1 SGHRS, CDR2 YFSETQ. V shed 4 bases and J 8 bases; nucleotides not matched to a gene: 12. The CDR3 totals 15 residues. Written as DNA, the CDR3 is TGCGCCAGCAGCGCCGTAGGGGAGGGGCAGCATGAGCAGTTCTTC. Its protein is CASSAVGEGQHEQFF. The full variable domain, in which reference TRBV5-1 and TRBJ2-1 provide the parts outside the CDR3, is KAGVTQTPRYLIKTRGQQVTLSCSPISGHRSVSWYQQTPGQGLQFLFEYFSETQRNKGNFPGRFSGRQFSNSRSEMNVSTLELGDSALYLCASSAVGEGQHEQFFGPGTRLTVL.

The rearrangement uses TRBV12-3 or TRBV12-4 and TRBJ1-1; no firm D call. The CDR3 runs to 13 residues. V dropped 8 bases and J dropped 1 base, with 11 bases sitting between them. The CDR3, as DNA: TGTGCCAGCGGCCCTTCACCGAACACTGAAGCTTTCTTT. Translated, it gives CASGPSPNTEAFF.

The chain uses TRBV10-3 and TRBJ1-2, with unresolved D. The CDR3 is 13 amino acids. Deletions cut 2 bases from V and 8 bases from J, with 12 bases between. Germline CDR1 is ENHRY and CDR2 is SYGVKD. As DNA, the CDR3 is TGTGCCATCAGTGAGGACGGGAGGACCGGCTACACCTTC. This gives the protein CAISEDGRTGYTF.

The chain recombines TRBV19 with TRBJ1-1; perhaps TRBD1 as D (6 bases). The V end was cut by 6 bases, the J end by 4 bases, with 15 bases between. CDR3 length: 14 residues. Germline CDR1 reads LNHDA; CDR2 reads SQIVND (reference sequence). CDR3 in amino acids: CASSPQGAGTEAFF. CDR3 sequence (DNA): TGTGCCAGTAGCCCACAGGGCGCGGGCACTGAAGCTTTCTTT.

This clone was detected only once. The chain uses TRBV5-1 and TRBJ1-1; no firm D call. Germline V gives CDR1 SGHRS, CDR2 YFSETQ. V gave up 4 bases and J gave up 6 bases, with 13 bases separating them. The CDR3 contains 13 residues. The CDR3 sequence is CASSLAPVAEAFF. DNA of the CDR3: TGCGCCAGCAGCCTAGCCCCGGTCGCTGAAGCTTTCTTT.

The chain is built from TRBV30 and TRBJ2-3; TRBD2 matches at 14 bases. Germline V gives CDR1 GTSNPN, CDR2 SVGIG (reference sequence). The CDR3 sequence is 16 residues long. J gave up 4 bases and V 2 bases, and 5 bases lay outside the gene matches. Here the CDR3 reads CAWSFSTSGGADTQYF. The CDR3 coding sequence is TGTGCCTGGAGTTTCTCGACTAGCGGGGGGGCAGATACGCAGTATTTT.

This clone came up a few times. The rearrangement uses TRBV15 and TRBJ1-1, with 9 bases lining up with TRBD1. The CDR3 runs 15 residues. CDR1 is LNHNV, CDR2 YYDKDF, per germline (reference sequence). V lost 0 bases and J lost 6; bases outside the gene matches: 5. CDR3 in DNA: TGTGCCACCAGCAGAGACCGGGACAGGGACGCTGAAGCTTTCTTT. It yields the protein CATSRDRDRDAEAFF.

The chain employs TRBV13 and TRBJ2-1; 13 nucleotides line up with TRBD2. The V and J ends lost 4 bases and 1 base, in that order; junction bases with no gene match: 4. The CDR3 is 17 residues long. The germline V gene encodes CDR1 PRHDT and CDR2 FYEKMQ (reference sequence). The CDR3 loop reads CASSSGLAGLSYNEQFF. CDR3 in DNA: TGTGCCAGCAGCTCGGGACTAGCGGGACTTTCCTACAATGAGCAGTTCTTC.

The gene calls are TRBV27 and TRBJ1-4; 8 nucleotides align to TRBD1. The CDR3 length is 15 residues. Germline values: CDR1 MNHEY, CDR2 SMNVEV (reference sequence). V was clipped by 5 bases and J by 10 bases; unmatched bases: 12. CDR3 in DNA: TGTGCCAGCAGTACACAACAGGGGGACGTGGTAAAACTGTTTTTT. Its protein is CASSTQQGDVVKLFF. Full variable domain (missing parts from reference TRBV27 and TRBJ1-4): EAQVTQNPRYLITVTGKKLTVTCSQNMNHEYMSWYRQDPGLGLRQIYYSMNVEVTDKGDVPEGYKVSRKEKRNFPLILESPSPNQTSLYFCASSTQQGDVVKLFFGSGTQLSVL.

The chain carries TRBV19 and TRBJ1-2; D is unclear. V was pared by 3 bases and J by 2 bases, with 13 bases between. The CDR3 loop spans 15 amino acids. Germline V gives CDR1 LNHDA, CDR2 SQIVND (reference sequence). The CDR3 protein is CASSIDTFSNYGYTF. The CDR3 DNA reads TGTGCCAGTAGTATCGACACTTTTTCAAACTATGGCTACACCTTC.

Notes on this clone: The sample has other DNA sequences that encode this CDR3 too. V and J are TRBV5-1 and TRBJ2-1; 7 nucleotides line up with TRBD2. Germline V gives CDR1 SGHRS, CDR2 YFSETQ. Trimming at V came to 0 bases and at J to 3 bases, leaving 0 bases not matched to a gene. The CDR3 runs 14 residues. CDR3 protein: CASSLGGGYNEQFF. The CDR3 DNA reads as TGCGCCAGCAGCTTGGGCGGGGGCTACAATGAGCAGTTCTTC.

This CDR3 is CASTPGQGADEQYF. The CDR3 DNA reads as TGTGCCAGCACGCCGGGACAGGGGGCTGACGAGCAGTACTTC. V is TRBV2 and J is TRBJ2-7; TRBD1 matches 12 bases. The length of the CDR3 is 14 residues. With V trimmed by 7 bases and J by 5 bases, 6 bases remained unmatched. Germline V CDR1 and CDR2: SNHLY, FYNNEI.

This chain joins TRBV15 and TRBJ1-1; D remains unclear. CDR1 LNHNV and CDR2 YYDKDF come from the germline V gene (reference sequence). The CDR3 extends over 14 amino acids. V gave up 5 bases and J gave up 0 bases, with 10 bases separating them. CDR3 coding DNA: TGTGCCACCAGCCGAGCTACCATGAACACTGAAGCTTTCTTT. This translates into CATSRATMNTEAFF.